A single sample is the source of the 3 T cell receptor beta chains below, sequenced in a study of blood T cell repertoires in COVID-19. The assay was immunoSEQ multiplex PCR, and TCRdb's table has in-frame clones only and misses some. The sample lists around 130,000 clones; roughly 90% were seen once. The sample comprised PBMCs or T cells enriched from blood (not recorded which). The receptors stem from a woman in her forties or fifties who had recovered from COVID-19.

This chain joins TRBV7-9 and TRBJ2-1, with 8 bases that match TRBD2. CDR3 length: 17 residues. Per the germline V gene, CDR1 is SEHNR and CDR2 is FQNEAQ (reference sequence). V shed 3 bases and J 0 bases; nucleotides not matched to a gene: 7. This CDR3 reads CASSFSQRGPSYNEQFF. CDR3 sequence (DNA): TGTGCCAGCAGCTTTTCCCAGCGGGGGCCCTCCTACAATGAGCAGTTCTTC.

The chain combines TRBV11-2 with TRBJ2-7; tentative D call: TRBD1 (6 bases). Per germline, CDR1 SGHAT and CDR2 FQNNGV. This CDR3 is 15 amino acids long. Trimming took off 1 base at V and 3 bases at J, with 13 bases between the two ends. The CDR3 nucleotides are TGTGCCAGCAGCTTAGCCAGGGGCCAATACTACGAGCAGTACTTC. The encoded protein is CASSLARGQYYEQYF.

The CDR3 loop is CASLGGGDGYTF. In nucleotides, the CDR3 is TGCGCCAGCCTAGGGGGCGGCGATGGCTACACCTTC. The chain uses TRBV5-1 and TRBJ1-2; the match to TRBD1 covers 7 bases. The CDR3 has 12 amino acids. Germline V gives CDR1 SGHRS, CDR2 YFSETQ. V lost 7 bases to trimming and J lost 6 bases; unmatched junction nucleotides: 6.